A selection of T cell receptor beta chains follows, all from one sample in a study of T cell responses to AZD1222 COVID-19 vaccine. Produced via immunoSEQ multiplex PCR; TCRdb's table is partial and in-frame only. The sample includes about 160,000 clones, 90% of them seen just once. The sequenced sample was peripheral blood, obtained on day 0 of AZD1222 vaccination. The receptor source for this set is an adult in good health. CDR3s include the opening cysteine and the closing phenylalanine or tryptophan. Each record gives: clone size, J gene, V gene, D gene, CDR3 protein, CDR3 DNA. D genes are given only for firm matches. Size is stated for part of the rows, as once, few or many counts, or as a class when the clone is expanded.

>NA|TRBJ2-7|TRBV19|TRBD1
CASSSGTGTYEQYF
TGTGCCAGTAGCTCCGGGACAGGGACGTACGAGCAGTACTTC
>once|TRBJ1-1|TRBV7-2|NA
CASSLGWGVDTEAFF
TGTGCCAGCAGCTTAGGGTGGGGGGTGGACACTGAAGCTTTCTTT
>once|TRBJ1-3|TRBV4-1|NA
CASSHPGNTIYF
TGCGCCAGCAGCCACCCCGGAAACACCATATATTTT
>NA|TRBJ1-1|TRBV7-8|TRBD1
CASSLEAGGTEAFF
TGTGCCAGCAGCTTAGAGGCAGGGGGGACTGAAGCTTTCTTT
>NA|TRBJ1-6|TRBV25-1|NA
CASSDSRNLYNSPLHF
TGTGCCAGCAGTGATTCGCGGAATCTCTATAATTCACCCCTCCACTTT
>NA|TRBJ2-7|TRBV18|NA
CASSPLGKGNEQYF
TGTGCCAGCTCACCGTTGGGGAAGGGGAACGAGCAGTACTTC
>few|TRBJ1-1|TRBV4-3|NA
CASSQDPPMWSSDTEAFF
TGCGCCAGCAGCCAAGATCCCCCCATGTGGAGTTCTGACACTGAAGCTTTCTTT
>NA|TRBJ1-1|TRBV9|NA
CASSVVGPGTEAFF
TGTGCCAGCAGCGTAGTGGGGCCTGGCACTGAAGCTTTCTTT
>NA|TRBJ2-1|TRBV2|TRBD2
CASFRGRGGENEQFF
TGTGCCAGTTTTAGAGGTCGGGGGGGCGAAAATGAGCAGTTCTTC
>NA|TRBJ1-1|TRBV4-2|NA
CASSNPPGGNVMNTEAFF
TGTGCCAGCAGCAATCCTCCCGGCGGTAACGTCATGAACACTGAAGCTTTCTTT
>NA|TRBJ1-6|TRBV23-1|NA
CASRLGTENSPLHF
TGCGCCAGCAGACTAGGGACGGAAAATTCACCCCTCCACTTT
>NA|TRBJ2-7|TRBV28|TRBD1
CASSPSGQANYEQYF
TGTGCCAGCAGTCCCTCGGGACAGGCAAACTACGAGCAGTACTTC
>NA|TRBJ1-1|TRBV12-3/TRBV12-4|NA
CASRPGLITEAFF
TGTGCCAGCAGGCCCGGACTGATCACTGAAGCTTTCTTT
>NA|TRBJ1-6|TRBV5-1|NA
CASSSGPTGYSPLHF
TGCGCCAGCAGCTCAGGCCCCACAGGGTATTCACCCCTCCACTTT
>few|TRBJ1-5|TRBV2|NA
CASSATGRGDYSNQPQHF
TGTGCCAGCAGTGCCACAGGGCGGGGGGATTATAGCAATCAGCCCCAGCATTTT
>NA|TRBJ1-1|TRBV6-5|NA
CASIFGGNTEAFF
TGTGCCAGCATCTTCGGGGGTAACACTGAAGCTTTCTTT
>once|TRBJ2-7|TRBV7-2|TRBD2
CASSLAAGGLEQYF
TGTGCCAGCAGCTTGGCGGCGGGGGGTCTCGAGCAGTACTTC
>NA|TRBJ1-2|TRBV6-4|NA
CASSPDGNYGYTF
TGTGCCAGCAGTCCCGACGGTAACTATGGCTACACCTTC
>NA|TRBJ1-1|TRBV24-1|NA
CATSVGGNTEAFF
TGTGCCACCAGTGTGGGGGGGAACACTGAAGCTTTCTTT
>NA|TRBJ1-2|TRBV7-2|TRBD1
CASSRGGQVANYGYTF
TGTGCCAGCAGCCGCGGTGGACAGGTCGCTAACTATGGCTACACCTTC
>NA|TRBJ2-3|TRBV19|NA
CASSPRQKDTDTQYF
TGTGCCAGTAGTCCGCGACAGAAAGACACAGATACGCAGTATTTT
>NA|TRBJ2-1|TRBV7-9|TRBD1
CASSPKTGGVYNEQFF
TGTGCCAGCAGCCCTAAGACAGGGGGAGTCTACAATGAGCAGTTCTTC
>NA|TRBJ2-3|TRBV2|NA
CASSLLGGEDTQYF
TGTGCCAGCAGCCTCCTCGGAGGGGAGGATACGCAGTATTTT
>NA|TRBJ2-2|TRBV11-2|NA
CASSLDRIGNTGELFF
TGTGCCAGCAGCTTAGACAGGATAGGGAACACCGGGGAGCTGTTTTTT
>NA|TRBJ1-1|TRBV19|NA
CASSWGSQDTEAFF
TGTGCCAGTAGTTGGGGGTCTCAGGACACTGAAGCTTTCTTT